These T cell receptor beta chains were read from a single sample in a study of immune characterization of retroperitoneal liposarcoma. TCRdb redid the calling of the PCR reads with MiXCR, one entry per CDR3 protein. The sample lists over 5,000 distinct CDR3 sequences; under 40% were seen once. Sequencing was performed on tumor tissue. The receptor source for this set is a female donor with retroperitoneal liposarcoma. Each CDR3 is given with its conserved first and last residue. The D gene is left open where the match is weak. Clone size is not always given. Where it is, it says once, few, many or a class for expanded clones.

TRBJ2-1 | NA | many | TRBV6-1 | TGTGCCAGCAGTCAGTCTGGACAGGCCTTGGGGAGGAGGTACGAGCAGTTCTTC | CASSQSGQALGRRYEQFF
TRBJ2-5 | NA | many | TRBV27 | TGTGCCGCCCACACTTCAGAGACCCAGTACTTC | CAAHTSETQYF
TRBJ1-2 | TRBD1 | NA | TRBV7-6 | TGTGCCAGCAGCTTAGACAGGGGCTGGGGCTACACCTTC | CASSLDRGWGYTF
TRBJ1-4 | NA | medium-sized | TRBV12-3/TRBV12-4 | TGTGCCAGCAGTTATCTGACAGGCTTGAATGAAAAACTGTTTTTT | CASSYLTGLNEKLFF
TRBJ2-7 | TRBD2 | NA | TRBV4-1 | TGCGCCAGCAGCCTCCCGGGACTAGCCCTAGGCGAGCAGTACTTC | CASSLPGLALGEQYF
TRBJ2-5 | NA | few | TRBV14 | TGTGCCAGCAGCCAAGGGCTGAGACAAGAGACCCAGTACTTC | CASSQGLRQETQYF
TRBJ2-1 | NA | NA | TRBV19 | TGTGCCAGTAGTCCGCCGACGGGACTTGGGAATGAGCAGTTCTTC | CASSPPTGLGNEQFF
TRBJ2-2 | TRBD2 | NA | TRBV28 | TGTGCCAGCATCCCTAGCGGGACTGCCGGGGAGCTGTTTTTT | CASIPSGTAGELFF
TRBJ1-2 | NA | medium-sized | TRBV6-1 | TGTGCCAGCACGGGGTTGGTGGGCTACACCTTC | CASTGLVGYTF
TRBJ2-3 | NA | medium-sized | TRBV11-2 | TGTGCCAGCAGCTTAGGGGGACTTCGCACAGATACGCAGTATTTT | CASSLGGLRTDTQYF
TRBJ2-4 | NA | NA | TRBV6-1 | TGTGCCAGCAGTGAGGAGGAGGGCGAGAGGTACTTC | CASSEEEGERYF
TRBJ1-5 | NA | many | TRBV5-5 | TGTGCCAGCAGCTCGGCCGGGTCCTGGAGAGATCAGCCCCAGCATTTT | CASSSAGSWRDQPQHF
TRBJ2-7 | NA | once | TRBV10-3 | TGTGCCATCAGTGTGTGGGGGATAGGGTCCTACGAGCAGTACTTC | CAISVWGIGSYEQYF
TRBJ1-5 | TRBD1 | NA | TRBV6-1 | TGTGCCAGCAGTGATACAGGGGGAAGCCAGCCCCAGCATTTT | CASSDTGGSQPQHF
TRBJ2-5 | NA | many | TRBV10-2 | TGCGCCAGCAGTGACGGCGGGGCGGATGAGACCCAGTACTTC | CASSDGGADETQYF
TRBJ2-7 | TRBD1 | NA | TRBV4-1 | TGCGCCAGCAGCCAAGCTTGGGACAGTTCCTACGAGCAGTACTTC | CASSQAWDSSYEQYF
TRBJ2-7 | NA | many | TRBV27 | TGTGCCAGCACAGGGGAGGGTCGGAGCGAGCAGTACTTC | CASTGEGRSEQYF
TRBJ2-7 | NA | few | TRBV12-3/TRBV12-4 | TGTGCCAGCAGCCAATGGGGAGCGTCGGCGAGCTCCTACAATGAGCAGTACTTC | CASSQWGASASSYNEQYF
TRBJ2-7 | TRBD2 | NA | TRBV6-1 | TGTGCCAGCAGCCCCCAGGGTAGCGGGAGAGACGAGCAGTACTTC | CASSPQGSGRDEQYF
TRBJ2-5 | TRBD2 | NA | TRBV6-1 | TGTGCCAGCAGTGAAGACCCTAGCGGGAGAGAACCTGAGCAGTACTTC | CASSEDPSGREPEQYF
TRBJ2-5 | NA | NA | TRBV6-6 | TGTGCCAGCAGCAGGGTGGGGTCCCAAGAGACCCAGTACTTC | CASSRVGSQETQYF
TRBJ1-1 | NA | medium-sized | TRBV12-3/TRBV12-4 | TGTGCCAGCAGCCAGGTAGGGGCGACGGACAGAAGTCATCCTGAAGCTTTCTTT | CASSQVGATDRSHPEAFF
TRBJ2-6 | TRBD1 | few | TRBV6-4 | TGTGCCAGCAGTGTAACAGGGGGTACTGGGGCCAACGTCCTGACTTTC | CASSVTGGTGANVLTF
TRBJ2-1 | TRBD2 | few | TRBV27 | TGTGCCAGCAGTTTCTTCGCGGGGGGGCCGAGTGAGCAGTTCTTC | CASSFFAGGPSEQFF
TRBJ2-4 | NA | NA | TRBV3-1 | TGTGCCAGCAGCCAAGATCTCGCCCCTGACCGGACGTACTTC | CASSQDLAPDRTYF
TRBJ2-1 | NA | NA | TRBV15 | TGTGCCACCAGCAGAGACAGGGGAACTTACAATGAGCAGTTCTTC | CATSRDRGTYNEQFF
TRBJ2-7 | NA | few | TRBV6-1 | TGTGCCAGCAGTGAAGCCGACACAGGAGAGCAGTACTTC | CASSEADTGEQYF
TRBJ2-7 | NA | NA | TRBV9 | TGTGCCAGCAGCCCCGAGGGATTCTACGAGCAGTACTTC | CASSPEGFYEQYF
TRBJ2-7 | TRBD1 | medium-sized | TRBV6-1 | TGTGCCAGTTGGGACAGGTCAAGCTCCTACGAGCAGTACTTC | CASWDRSSSYEQYF
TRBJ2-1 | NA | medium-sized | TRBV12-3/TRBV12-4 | TGTGCCAGCAGTCCCCGGACGGGAATTAGCTCCTACAATGAGCAGTTCTTC | CASSPRTGISSYNEQFF
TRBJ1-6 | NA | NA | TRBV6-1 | TGTGCCAGCAGAGATAATACAGGGCCGCATAATTCACCCCTCCACTTT | CASRDNTGPHNSPLHF
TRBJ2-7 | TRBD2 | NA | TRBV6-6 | TGTGCCAGCAGTTACTCGAAGGCTAGCGGGACCAGTGAGCAGTACTTC | CASSYSKASGTSEQYF
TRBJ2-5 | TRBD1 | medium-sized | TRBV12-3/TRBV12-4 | TGTGCCAGCAGCCCCGGGACAGGACGGGAAGAGACCCAGTACTTC | CASSPGTGREETQYF
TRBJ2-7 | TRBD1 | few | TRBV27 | TGTGCCAGCAGTTCCACAGGGGCCTACGAGCAGTACTTC | CASSSTGAYEQYF
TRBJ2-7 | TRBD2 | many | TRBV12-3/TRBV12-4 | TGTGCCAGCAGTCCACCTAGCGGGAGCTACGAGCAGTACTTC | CASSPPSGSYEQYF
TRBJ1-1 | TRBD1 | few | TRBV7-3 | TGTGCCAGCAAGCCACGACAGGGGTACACTGAAGCTTTCTTT | CASKPRQGYTEAFF
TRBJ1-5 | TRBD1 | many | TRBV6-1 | TGTGCCAGCAGTGGTGGACAGGGGGGCATTCAGCCCCAGCATTTT | CASSGGQGGIQPQHF
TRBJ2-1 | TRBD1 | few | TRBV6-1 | TGTGCCTACGGGACAGGGGGCGCTTCCTACGAGCAGTTCTTC | CAYGTGGASYEQFF
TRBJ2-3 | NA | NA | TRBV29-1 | TGCAGCGTTGAGGCCGGAGATACGCAGTATTTT | CSVEAGDTQYF
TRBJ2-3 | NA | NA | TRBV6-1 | TGTGCCAGCAGTACCCTAGCAGATACAGATACGCAGTATTTT | CASSTLADTDTQYF
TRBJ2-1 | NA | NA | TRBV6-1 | TGTGCCAGCAGTTACTCGGTCAGAACCGCCCACAATGAGCAGTTCTTC | CASSYSVRTAHNEQFF
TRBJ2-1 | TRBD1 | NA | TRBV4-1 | TGCGCCAGCAGCCAAGATTGGGGGACAGGGTCCTACAATGAGCAGTTCTTC | CASSQDWGTGSYNEQFF
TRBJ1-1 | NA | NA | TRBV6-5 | TGTGCCAGCAGTTACTCAAGGACGAATGTGGTAGCTTTCTTT | CASSYSRTNVVAFF
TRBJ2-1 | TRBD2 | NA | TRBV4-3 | TGCGCCAGCAGCCGCCGGCCGGGAGGGCAAGAGACCCAGTTCTTC | CASSRRPGGQETQFF
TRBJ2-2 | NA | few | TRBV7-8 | TGTGCCAGCAGCCCTGGGGGGGAGCTGTTTTTT | CASSPGGELFF
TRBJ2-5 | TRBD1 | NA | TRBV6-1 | TGTGCCAGCAGGGGGGACAGGGGCTCCCAAGAGACCCAGTACTTC | CASRGDRGSQETQYF